A selection of T cell receptor beta chains follows, all from one sample in a study of blood T cell repertoires in COVID-19. The table came from immunoSEQ multiplex PCR; TCRdb's copy has only in-frame clones and leaves some out. Of roughly 120,000 clones detected, roughly 86% appear once; the ten largest clones hold almost 4.5%. Material: peripheral blood. The receptor source for this set is a middle-aged man with acute or convalescent COVID-19. The CDR3 runs from the conserved cysteine through the conserved F or W. D genes are given only for firm matches. Clone size, where shown, is once, few, many, or a class for clones that have expanded.

d_call,j_call,clone_size,v_call,cdr3_aa,cdr3_nt
-,TRBJ1-1,-,TRBV7-8,CASSLPPYTEAFF,TGTGCCAGCAGCTTACCTCCTTACACTGAAGCTTTCTTT
TRBD1,TRBJ1-5,-,TRBV19,CASSIQGGGNQPQHF,TGTGCCAGTAGTATCCAGGGGGGAGGCAATCAGCCCCAGCATTTT
-,TRBJ1-2,-,TRBV7-9,CASSFSSGLDGYTF,TGTGCCAGCAGCTTTTCTTCAGGTTTGGATGGCTACACCTTC
-,TRBJ1-2,-,TRBV30,CAWGSGSATNFGGYTF,TGTGCCTGGGGGTCTGGCAGCGCTACTAACTTCGGGGGCTACACCTTC
TRBD1,TRBJ2-2,-,TRBV5-1,CASSLVGTETGELFF,TGCGCCAGCAGCTTGGTAGGGACAGAGACCGGGGAGCTGTTTTTT
TRBD2,TRBJ2-1,-,TRBV4-1,CASSQEGPTSGRGVGYNEQFF,TGCGCCAGCAGCCAAGAAGGCCCGACTAGCGGGAGAGGGGTAGGGTACAATGAGCAGTTCTTC
-,TRBJ1-1,-,TRBV19,CASSISQAINTEAFF,TGTGCCAGTAGTATTAGTCAGGCTATTAACACTGAAGCTTTCTTT
TRBD2,TRBJ2-4,-,TRBV30,CAWSQAGENIQYF,TGTGCCTGGAGTCAGGCGGGGGAAAACATTCAGTACTTC
TRBD1,TRBJ1-1,-,TRBV7-8,CASSTTDRDTEAFF,TGTGCCAGCAGCACAACTGACAGGGACACTGAAGCTTTCTTT
-,TRBJ2-7,-,TRBV5-4,CASSQGGTSSYEQYF,TGTGCCAGCAGTCAGGGCGGAACCAGCTCCTACGAGCAGTACTTC
-,TRBJ1-1,few,TRBV27,CASRGGYTEAFF,TGTGCCAGCAGAGGGGGATACACTGAAGCTTTCTTT
-,TRBJ1-1,medium-sized,TRBV10-3,CAISEPGVNTEAFF,TGTGCCATCAGTGAACCGGGGGTTAACACTGAAGCTTTCTTT
-,TRBJ1-1,-,TRBV5-1,CASSFGGIQNTEAFF,TGCGCCAGCAGCTTCGGGGGGATCCAGAACACTGAAGCTTTCTTT
TRBD2,TRBJ2-1,-,TRBV5-1,CASSLGPSGLAGGEGEQFF,TGCGCCAGCAGCTTGGGCCCCTCAGGACTAGCGGGTGGGGAGGGAGAGCAGTTCTTC
TRBD1,TRBJ2-1,-,TRBV5-8,CASSLVWGQGVYNEQFF,TGTGCCAGCAGCTTAGTATGGGGACAGGGGGTTTACAATGAGCAGTTCTTC
-,TRBJ1-1,-,TRBV7-9,CASSASGEGNTEAFF,TGTGCCAGCAGTGCGTCGGGGGAAGGGAACACTGAAGCTTTCTTT
TRBD2,TRBJ2-7,-,TRBV27,CASSLRGLAGGREQYF,TGTGCCAGCAGTTTAAGGGGACTAGCGGGAGGCCGCGAGCAGTACTTC
TRBD1,TRBJ1-2,-,TRBV5-1,CASSLVSGGPLQGTGADGYTF,TGCGCCAGCAGCTTGGTTTCGGGTGGTCCCTTACAGGGGACAGGGGCCGATGGCTACACCTTC
TRBD1,TRBJ1-5,-,TRBV27,CASSTTGYGQPQHF,TGTGCCAGCAGTACGACAGGGTATGGGCAGCCCCAGCATTTT
-,TRBJ1-3,-,TRBV5-1,CASSSGTGNTIYF,TGCGCCAGCAGTTCGGGAACAGGAAACACCATATATTTT
TRBD1,TRBJ1-5,-,TRBV19,CASSIGQGYSNQPQHF,TGTGCCAGTAGTATAGGACAGGGTTACAGCAATCAGCCCCAGCATTTT
TRBD1,TRBJ1-1,once,TRBV30,CAWSTRDRGGNTEAFF,TGTGCCTGGAGTACCCGGGACAGGGGGGGGAACACTGAAGCTTTCTTT
TRBD2,TRBJ2-5,-,TRBV19,CASSIRPSGTQETQYF,TGTGCCAGTAGTATACGGCCTAGCGGGACCCAAGAGACCCAGTACTTC
-,TRBJ2-7,-,TRBV29-1,CSVESQDYEQYF,TGCAGCGTTGAAAGCCAGGACTACGAGCAGTACTTC
-,TRBJ2-2,-,TRBV6-6,CASSYDGSGTGELFF,TGTGCCAGCAGTTACGATGGGTCGGGCACCGGGGAGCTGTTTTTT
-,TRBJ2-7,-,TRBV5-4,CASRPGTNYEQYF,TGTGCCAGCAGGCCCGGGACAAACTACGAGCAGTACTTC
TRBD2,TRBJ2-5,-,TRBV10-3,CATALAGDQETQYF,TGTGCCACCGCACTAGCGGGAGACCAAGAGACCCAGTACTTC
-,TRBJ1-5,-,TRBV7-9,CASSLAGGGNQPQHF,TGTGCCAGCAGCTTAGCAGGAGGAGGCAATCAGCCCCAGCATTTT
-,TRBJ2-7,-,TRBV29-1,CSVGNQNEQYF,TGCAGCGTTGGAAACCAGAACGAGCAGTACTTC
TRBD2,TRBJ2-7,-,TRBV5-1,CASSLAGRSGLATHEQYF,TGCGCCAGCAGCTTGGCCGGTAGATCCGGACTAGCGACTCACGAGCAGTACTTC
-,TRBJ1-5,-,TRBV7-2,CASSLMASGNNQPQHF,TGTGCCAGCAGCCTCATGGCGTCAGGGAACAATCAGCCCCAGCATTTT
-,TRBJ1-5,once,TRBV12-5,CASGKDRSPNQPQHF,TGTGCTAGTGGAAAAGACAGGAGTCCTAATCAGCCCCAGCATTTT
-,TRBJ1-5,-,TRBV9,CASSPGDGWGGNQPQHF,TGTGCCAGCAGCCCGGGGGATGGTTGGGGAGGCAATCAGCCCCAGCATTTT
-,TRBJ1-6,-,TRBV5-1,CASSLTGPDSPLHF,TGCGCCAGCAGCTTGACAGGGCCCGATTCACCCCTCCACTTT
-,TRBJ1-6,-,TRBV5-1,CASSLGQRGGNSPLHF,TGCGCCAGCAGCTTGGGACAACGTGGAGGAAATTCACCCCTCCACTTT
-,TRBJ2-7,-,TRBV7-2,CASSSRPGDEQYF,TGTGCCAGCAGCTCCCGGCCGGGTGACGAGCAGTACTTC
-,TRBJ1-1,-,TRBV29-1,CSVERRANTEAFF,TGCAGCGTTGAACGCAGGGCTAACACTGAAGCTTTCTTT
-,TRBJ2-2,once,TRBV3-1/TRBV3-2,CASSQDGVVPGELFF,TGTGCCAGCAGCCAAGACGGTGTCGTCCCCGGGGAGCTGTTTTTT
-,TRBJ1-5,-,TRBV24-1,CATNESGAQHF,TGTGCCACCAATGAATCTGGAGCCCAGCATTTT
-,TRBJ1-3,-,TRBV6-1,CASSEEGKRVNTIYF,TGTGCCAGCAGTGAAGAAGGGAAGCGGGTAAACACCATATATTTT
TRBD1,TRBJ2-7,-,TRBV5-4,CASSRGTGPSYEQYF,TGTGCCAGCAGCAGGGGGACAGGGCCTTCCTACGAGCAGTACTTC
TRBD1,TRBJ1-5,few,TRBV19,CASSIEGTGRNQPQHF,TGTGCCAGTAGTATAGAGGGGACAGGAAGGAATCAGCCCCAGCATTTT
TRBD2,TRBJ2-1,-,TRBV2,CASSEGLAGGEQFF,TGTGCCAGCAGTGAGGGACTAGCGGGAGGCGAGCAGTTCTTC
-,TRBJ1-1,-,TRBV9,CASSVAAGSWGTEAFF,TGTGCCAGCAGCGTAGCTGCGGGGTCTTGGGGCACTGAAGCTTTCTTT
TRBD1,TRBJ1-1,-,TRBV10-2,CASSESGQIHTEAFF,TGCGCCAGCAGTGAGTCGGGACAGATCCACACTGAAGCTTTCTTT
-,TRBJ2-2,-,TRBV30,CACEAGARLNTGELFF,TGTGCCTGTGAGGCGGGGGCAAGACTGAACACCGGGGAGCTGTTTTTT
-,TRBJ2-2,-,TRBV7-2,CASSLLLGGVNTGELFF,TGTGCCAGCAGCTTATTATTAGGAGGGGTGAACACCGGGGAGCTGTTTTTT
TRBD2,TRBJ2-1,-,TRBV18,CASSPGTSGRWNEQFF,TGTGCCAGCTCACCCGGGACTAGCGGGAGGTGGAATGAGCAGTTCTTC
-,TRBJ1-1,-,TRBV19,CASSIPGGRGTEAFF,TGTGCCAGTAGTATACCCGGGGGGCGAGGAACTGAAGCTTTCTTT
TRBD1,TRBJ2-2,-,TRBV18,CASSPTRGRDTGELFF,TGTGCCAGCTCACCAACCAGGGGGCGCGACACCGGGGAGCTGTTTTTT
-,TRBJ2-7,-,TRBV11-1,CASSLVADSPYEQYF,TGTGCCAGCAGCTTAGTCGCGGACTCACCCTACGAGCAGTACTTC
TRBD1,TRBJ1-1,-,TRBV6-5,CASSHRTGGRTEAFF,TGTGCCAGCAGCCACCGGACAGGGGGCCGCACTGAAGCTTTCTTT
-,TRBJ1-4,-,TRBV2,CASTNNRVLEKLFF,TGTGCCAGCACTAATAACAGGGTCCTTGAAAAACTGTTTTTT
TRBD2,TRBJ2-7,-,TRBV2,CASIRSGASSYEQYF,TGTGCCAGCATTCGCAGCGGGGCGAGCTCCTACGAGCAGTACTTC
-,TRBJ1-4,-,TRBV4-1,CASSQDLWGDYEKLFF,TGCGCCAGCAGCCAAGATCTATGGGGGGATTATGAAAAACTGTTTTTT
TRBD2,TRBJ2-1,-,TRBV27,CASRPGLAGIEQFF,TGTGCCAGCAGGCCGGGACTAGCGGGAATTGAGCAGTTCTTC
TRBD1,TRBJ1-6,-,TRBV5-1,CASSLTRGQDNSPLHF,TGCGCCAGCAGCTTGACTCGGGGACAGGATAATTCACCCCTCCACTTT
-,TRBJ1-3,-,TRBV18,CASSPPGRGVSGNTIYF,TGTGCCAGCTCACCACCGGGCAGGGGTGTATCTGGAAACACCATATATTTT